This TCR beta chain was observed in a study of blood T cell repertoires in COVID-19. Across the study: The study drew acute and convalescent COVID-19 samples from the United States, Italy and Spain.

TCRdb keeps only in-frame clones here, not all; method: immunoSEQ multiplex PCR. The sample lists approximately 260,000 clones; roughly 88% were seen once. This CDR3 comprises 17 residues. The germline CDR1 and CDR2 sequences are SGHNT and YENEEA. V lost 5 bases, J lost 4 bases, and 9 bases stayed unmatched. The V gene is TRBV11-3, the J gene TRBJ2-5, with TRBD2 identical over 14 bases. The TCR sequence derives from a woman aged 40 to 50 who had recovered from COVID-19. The sample consisted of peripheral blood. The CDR3 bases are TGTGCCAGCAGCCCGGGGACTAGCGGGAGTACCGTAGAGACCCAGTACTTC. Amino acid sequence: CASSPGTSGSTVETQYF. Full variable domain (rest looked up from reference TRBV11-3 and TRBJ2-5): EAGVVQSPRYKIIEKKQPVAFWCNPISGHNTLYWYLQNLGQGPELLIRYENEEAVDDSQLPKDRFSAERLKGVDSTLKIQPAELGDSAVYLCASSPGTSGSTVETQYFGPGTRLLVL.